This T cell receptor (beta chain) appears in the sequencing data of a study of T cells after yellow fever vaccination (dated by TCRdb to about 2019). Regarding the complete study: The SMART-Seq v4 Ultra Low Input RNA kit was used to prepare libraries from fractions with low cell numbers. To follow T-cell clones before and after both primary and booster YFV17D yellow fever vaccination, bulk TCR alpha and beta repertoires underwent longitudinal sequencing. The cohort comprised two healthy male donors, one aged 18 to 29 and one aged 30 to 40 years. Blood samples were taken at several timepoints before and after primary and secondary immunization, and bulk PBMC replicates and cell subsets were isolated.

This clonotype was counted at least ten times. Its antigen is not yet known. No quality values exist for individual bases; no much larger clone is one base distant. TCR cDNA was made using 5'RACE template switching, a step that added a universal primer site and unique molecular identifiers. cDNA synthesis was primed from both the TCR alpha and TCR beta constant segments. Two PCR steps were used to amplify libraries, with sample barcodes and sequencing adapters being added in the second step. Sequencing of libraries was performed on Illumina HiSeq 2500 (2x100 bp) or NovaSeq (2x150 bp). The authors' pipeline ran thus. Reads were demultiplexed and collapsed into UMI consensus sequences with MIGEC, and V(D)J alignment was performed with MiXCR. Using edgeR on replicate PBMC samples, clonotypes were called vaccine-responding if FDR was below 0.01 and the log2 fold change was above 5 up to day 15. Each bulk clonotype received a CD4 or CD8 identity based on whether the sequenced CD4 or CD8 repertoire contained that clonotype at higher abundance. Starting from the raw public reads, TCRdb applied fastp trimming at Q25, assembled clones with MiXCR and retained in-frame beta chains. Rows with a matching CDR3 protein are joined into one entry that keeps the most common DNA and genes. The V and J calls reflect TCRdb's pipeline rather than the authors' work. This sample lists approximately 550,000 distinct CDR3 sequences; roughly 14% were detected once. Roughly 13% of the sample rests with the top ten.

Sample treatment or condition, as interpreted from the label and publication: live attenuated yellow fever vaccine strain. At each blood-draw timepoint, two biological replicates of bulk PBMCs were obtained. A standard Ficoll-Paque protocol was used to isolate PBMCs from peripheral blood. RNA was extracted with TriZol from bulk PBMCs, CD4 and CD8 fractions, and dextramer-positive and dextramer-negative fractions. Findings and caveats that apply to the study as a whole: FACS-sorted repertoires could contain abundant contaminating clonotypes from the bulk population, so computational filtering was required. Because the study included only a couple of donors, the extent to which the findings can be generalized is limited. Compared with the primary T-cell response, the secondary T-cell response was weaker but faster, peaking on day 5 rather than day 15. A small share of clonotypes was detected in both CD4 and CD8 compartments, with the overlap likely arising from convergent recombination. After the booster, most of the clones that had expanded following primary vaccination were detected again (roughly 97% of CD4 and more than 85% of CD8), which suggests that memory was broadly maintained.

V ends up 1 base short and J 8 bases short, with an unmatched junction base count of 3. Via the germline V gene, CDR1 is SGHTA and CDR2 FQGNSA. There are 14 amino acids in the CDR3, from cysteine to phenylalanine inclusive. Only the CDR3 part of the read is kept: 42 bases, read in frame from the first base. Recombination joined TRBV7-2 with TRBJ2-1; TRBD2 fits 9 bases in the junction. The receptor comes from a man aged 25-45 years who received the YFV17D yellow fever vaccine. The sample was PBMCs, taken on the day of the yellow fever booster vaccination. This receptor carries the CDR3 CASSLVAGVYEQFF. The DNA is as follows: TGTGCCAGCAGCTTAGTAGCGGGAGTTTATGAGCAGTTCTTC.